Each of the 23 T cell receptor beta chains below was sequenced from the same sample in a study of blood T cell repertoires in COVID-19. Sequencing was performed with immunoSEQ multiplex PCR; in TCRdb, only in-frame clones are kept and a portion is missing. The data show a few hundred thousand clones, around 89% seen once. Sequencing used PBMCs or T cells enriched from blood (not recorded which). The receptor source for this set is a woman younger than 35 in a cohort exposed to, infected with or recovered from COVID-19 (not recorded which).

The chain couples TRBV19 to TRBJ1-1, with D possibly matching TRBD1 (5 bases). This CDR3 region has 13 residues. The germline V gene encodes CDR1 LNHDA and CDR2 SQIVND (reference sequence). The V gene lost 7 bases and the J gene lost 2 bases, with 11 bases spanning the gap. The CDR3 spells CASKEGINTEAFF. The CDR3 DNA reads TGTGCCAGTAAGGAGGGGATAAACACTGAAGCTTTCTTT. The full variable domain, completed using reference TRBV19 and TRBJ1-1, is DGGITQSPKYLFRKEGQNVTLSCEQNLNHDAMYWYRQDPGQGLRLIYYSQIVNDFQKGDIAEGYSVSREKKESFPLTVTSAQKNPTAFYLCASKEGINTEAFFGQGTRLTVV.

This chain uses TRBV9 with TRBJ2-7; maybe TRBD2 (6 bases). Trimming took off 1 base at V and 3 bases at J, with 17 bases between the two ends. There are 16 residues in the CDR3. The germline V gene has CDR1 SGDLS and CDR2 YYNGEE. The CDR3 coding sequence is TGTGCCAGCAGCGTAAGCGGAGGGACCTATGGCTACGAGCAGTACTTC. Translated: CASSVSGGTYGYEQYF.

The gene calls are TRBV5-1 and TRBJ2-1, with 11 bases fitting TRBD2. CDR1 is SGHRS and CDR2 is YFSETQ in the germline V gene. V shed 7 bases and J 8 bases; nucleotides not matched to a gene: 8. CDR3 size: 14 residues. The CDR3 region has the DNA TGCGCCAGCCAGGTAGCGGGGGGGCCGGATGAGCAGTTCTTC. Protein: CASQVAGGPDEQFF.

The CDR3 region is CASSIHYEQYF. CDR3 DNA sequence: TGTGCCAGCAGTATACACTACGAGCAGTACTTC. The chain combines TRBV28 with TRBJ2-7; D is uncertain. This CDR3 region has 11 residues. Trimming left V 5 bases short and J 3 bases short, with 5 bases between. Per germline, CDR1 MDHEN and CDR2 SYDVKM.

The genes are TRBV28 and TRBJ1-4; TRBD1 matches 11 bases. V lost 8 bases and J lost 2; bases outside the gene matches: 1. This CDR3 spans 14 amino acids. From germline, CDR1 is MDHEN and CDR2 SYDVKM. The chain's CDR3 is CASWDRGTNEKLFF. The CDR3 DNA is TGTGCCAGCTGGGACAGGGGGACTAATGAAAAACTGTTTTTT.

The gene calls are TRBV18 and TRBJ1-2; D gene unclear. CDR1 KGHSH and CDR2 LQKENI come from the germline V gene. V was shortened by 1 base and J by 4 bases, with 13 bases between the two germline ends. This CDR3 has 15 residues. CDR3 sequence reads: CASSPLPDGSYGYTF. The DNA of the CDR3 is TGTGCCAGCTCACCACTCCCGGACGGGAGCTATGGCTACACCTTC.

This chain links TRBV3-1 (or the pseudogene TRBV3-2) with TRBJ1-6; TRBD1 matches at 7 bases. The trim removed 1 base at V and 9 bases at J, leaving 12 bases unmatched. Germline V gene data show CDR1 as LGHDT and CDR2 as YNNKEL (reference sequence). The CDR3 has 17 residues. The CDR3 nucleotides read TGTGCCAGCAGCCAAGGCGAGGACACCAACAGGGGTTCACCCCTCCACTTT. It is translated as CASSQGEDTNRGSPLHF.

This rearrangement joins TRBV10-3 to TRBJ2-1, with 7 bases that match TRBD2. The ends lost 6 bases at V and 8 bases at J; junction bases unmatched: 4. Germline-derived CDR1 and CDR2 are ENHRY and SYGVKD. CDR3 size: 12 residues. The CDR3 region has the DNA TGTGCCATCAGGGGGGGGGAAGATGAGCAGTTCTTC. As protein: CAIRGGEDEQFF.

The chain employs TRBV28 and TRBJ2-1; D gene ambiguous. Deletions cut 4 bases from V and 6 bases from J, with 16 bases between. This CDR3 region has 15 residues. Germline CDR1 reads MDHEN; CDR2 reads SYDVKM. CDR3 DNA: TGTGCCAGCAGTTCCACTCGGCCAAGGAGCAATGAGCAGTTCTTC. Its protein product is CASSSTRPRSNEQFF.

This clone has just one count. V and J are TRBV11-2 and TRBJ2-2, with 9 nucleotides matching TRBD2. Germline values: CDR1 SGHAT, CDR2 FQNNGV. The CDR3 has 15 residues. Trimming took 3 bases from V and 5 from J; bases not matched to a gene: 4. The DNA for the CDR3 is TGTGCCAGCAGCTTGGTTAGCGGGGGAACCGGGGAGCTGTTTTTT. It yields the protein CASSLVSGGTGELFF.

The V gene is TRBV10-3, the J gene TRBJ2-4; 11 bases match TRBD1. Per the germline V gene, CDR1 is ENHRY and CDR2 is SYGVKD. The V and J ends lost 2 bases and 7 bases, in that order; junction bases with no gene match: 4. CDR3 length: 15 amino acids. This CDR3 is CAISERDRGSNIQYF. The CDR3 DNA is TGTGCCATCAGTGAGCGGGACAGGGGGAGTAACATTCAGTACTTC.

This chain links TRBV6-5 with TRBJ1-5; D is ambiguous. The CDR3 covers 13 residues. Germline V gene sequence: CDR1 MNHEY, CDR2 SVGAGI. V shed 0 bases and J shed 9 bases, with 9 bases lying between them. The CDR3 DNA follows: TGTGCCAGCAGTTACTCGCGCGAAAGGCCCCAGCATTTT. Protein: CASSYSRERPQHF.

This clone was observed a few times. The chain recombines TRBV9 with TRBJ1-1; 7 bases are a match to TRBD1. This CDR3 region has 15 residues. Per the germline V gene, CDR1 is SGDLS and CDR2 is YYNGEE. J was trimmed by 3 bases and V by 0 bases; bases with no gene match: 5. CDR3 in DNA: TGTGCCAGCAGCGTAGAAGGAACAGGGGACACTGAAGCTTTCTTT. It codes for CASSVEGTGDTEAFF.

A remark on this clone: The sample contains more than one DNA sequence encoding this CDR3. This rearrangement joins TRBV7-3 to TRBJ2-3, with D tentatively TRBD2 (5 bases). The CDR3 extends over 14 amino acids. CDR1 and CDR2 (germline): SGHTA, FQGTGA. Between the trimmed V and J ends, which lost 1 base and 3 bases, there was a span of 8 bases. CDR3 region: CASSLRGSTDTQYF. The CDR3, as DNA: TGTGCCAGCAGCTTAAGAGGGAGTACAGATACGCAGTATTTT.

V gene TRBV5-1 combines with J gene TRBJ1-6; no definite D call. The CDR3 is 12 amino acids. Trimming pared 2 bases from V and 10 bases from J, leaving 7 bases between. The germline V gene has CDR1 SGHRS and CDR2 YFSETQ. CDR3 protein: CASSLGDSPLHF. CDR3 nucleotides: TGCGCCAGCAGCTTAGGAGACTCACCCCTCCACTTT.

The V call is TRBV24-1, the J call TRBJ1-2; 7 positions agree with TRBD1. CDR3 length equals 13 residues. Germline V gene sequence: CDR1 KGHDR, CDR2 SFDVKD. V lost 5 bases and J lost 8; bases outside the gene matches: 7. CDR3 DNA: TGTGCCACCAGTGCGCCCGGGACAGACGGCTACACCTTC. The encoded protein is CATSAPGTDGYTF.

This clone came up once. The CDR3 is CASSEMGGWTEAFF. The CDR3 region has the DNA TGTGCCAGCAGCGAAATGGGAGGGTGGACTGAAGCTTTCTTT. The chain links TRBV9 to TRBJ1-1, with D uncertain. V gave up 3 bases and J gave up 5 bases, with 14 bases separating them. Germline CDR1 is SGDLS and CDR2 is YYNGEE. The CDR3 covers 14 residues.

In this sample, this clone turned up once. J is TRBJ2-5 and V is TRBV2, with 14 positions matching TRBD2. From germline, CDR1 is SNHLY and CDR2 FYNNEI. The CDR3 runs 16 residues. The J segment lost 4 bases and the V segment lost 7 bases, leaving 8 bases of the junction unmatched. CDR3 loop: CASKRGLAGEGETQYF. CDR3 nucleotide sequence: TGTGCCAGCAAACGGGGACTAGCGGGAGAGGGAGAGACCCAGTACTTC.

The CDR3 sequence: CASSRGGVPKAFF. The CDR3 DNA reads TGTGCCAGCAGCCGGGGCGGGGTCCCGAAGGCTTTCTTT. The rearrangement joins TRBV11-2 to TRBJ1-1, with TRBD1 as a possible D gene (5 bases). CDR1 and CDR2 from the germline V gene are SGHAT and FQNNGV. Trimming removed 5 bases from V and 11 bases from J, with 18 bases in between. The CDR3 contains 13 residues.

This clone has a single count. V gene TRBV27 combines with J gene TRBJ1-2, with unresolved D. V was pared by 5 bases and J by 7 bases, with 17 bases between. Germline V gene lookup returns CDR1 MNHEY and CDR2 SMNVEV (reference sequence). There are 14 residues in the CDR3. The CDR3 DNA follows: TGTGCCAGCAGTCCTCACCTGCGTCCGGGTGGCTACACCTTC. Translated, it gives CASSPHLRPGGYTF.

This clone was observed a handful of times. The chain combines TRBV6-1 with TRBJ2-3, with 11 bases aligning to TRBD2. Germline CDR1 is MNHNS and CDR2 is SASEGT. The CDR3 covers 15 residues. V lost 2 bases to trimming and J lost 4 bases; unmatched junction nucleotides: 2. The CDR3 DNA reads TGTGCCAGCAGTGAAAAACTAGCGGGAGCAGATACGCAGTATTTT. Protein product: CASSEKLAGADTQYF.

The chain has TRBV7-9 and TRBJ2-5, with 9 bases fitting TRBD2. This CDR3 contains 15 residues. V trimming: 3 bases; J trimming: 2 bases; junction bases outside the gene matches: 4. Germline-derived CDR1 and CDR2 are SEHNR and FQNEAQ (reference sequence). The CDR3 sequence: CASSFAGGDQETQYF. The CDR3 region has the DNA TGTGCCAGCAGCTTTGCGGGAGGGGATCAAGAGACCCAGTACTTC.

This rearrangement joins TRBV24-1 to TRBJ1-2, with a possible D match to TRBD1 (5 bases). The V gene's germline CDR1 is KGHDR and CDR2 SFDVKD. With 4 bases removed from V and 8 bases from J, the gap between germline ends came to 19 bases. The CDR3 length is 15 residues. CDR3 sequence: CATSDLGEGSDGYTF. CDR3 in DNA: TGTGCCACCAGTGACCTCGGGGAGGGGAGCGACGGCTACACCTTC.